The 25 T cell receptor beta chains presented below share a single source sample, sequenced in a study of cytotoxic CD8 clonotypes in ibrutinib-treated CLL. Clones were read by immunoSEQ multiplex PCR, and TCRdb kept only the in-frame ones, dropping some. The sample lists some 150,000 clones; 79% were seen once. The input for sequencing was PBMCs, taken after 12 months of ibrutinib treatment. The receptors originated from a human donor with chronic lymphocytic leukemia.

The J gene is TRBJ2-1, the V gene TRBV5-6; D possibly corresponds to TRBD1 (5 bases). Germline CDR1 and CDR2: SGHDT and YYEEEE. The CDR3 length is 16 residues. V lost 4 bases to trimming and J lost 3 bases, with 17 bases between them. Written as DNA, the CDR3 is TGTGCCAGCAGCCCCCTAGGGGATACCCGCTACAATGAGCAGTTCTTC. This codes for CASSPLGDTRYNEQFF.

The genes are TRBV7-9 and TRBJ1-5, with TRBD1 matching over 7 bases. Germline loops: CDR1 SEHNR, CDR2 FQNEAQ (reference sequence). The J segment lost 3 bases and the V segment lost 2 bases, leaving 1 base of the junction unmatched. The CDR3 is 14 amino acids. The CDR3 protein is CASSLTGDNQPQHF. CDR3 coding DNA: TGTGCCAGCAGCTTAACAGGGGACAATCAGCCCCAGCATTTT.

CDR3 region: CASSPYQGKGTGELFF. The DNA of the CDR3 is TGTGCCAGCTCACCTTATCAGGGAAAAGGCACCGGGGAGCTGTTTTTT. The gene calls are TRBV18 and TRBJ2-2; D might be TRBD1 (5 bases). Germline loops: CDR1 KGHSH, CDR2 LQKENI. V lost 3 bases to trimming and J lost 4 bases, with 15 bases between them. The CDR3 consists of 16 residues.

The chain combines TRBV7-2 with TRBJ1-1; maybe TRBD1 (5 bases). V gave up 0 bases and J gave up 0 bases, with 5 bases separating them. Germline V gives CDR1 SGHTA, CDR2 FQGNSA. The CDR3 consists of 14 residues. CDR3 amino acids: CASSLAGVNTEAFF. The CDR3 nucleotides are TGTGCCAGCAGCTTAGCGGGGGTGAACACTGAAGCTTTCTTT.

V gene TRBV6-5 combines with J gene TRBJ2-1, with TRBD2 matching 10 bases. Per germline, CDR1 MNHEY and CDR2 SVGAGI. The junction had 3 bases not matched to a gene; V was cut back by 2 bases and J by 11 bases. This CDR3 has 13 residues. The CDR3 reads CASSYLAGVQQFF. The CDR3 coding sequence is TGTGCCAGCAGTTACCTAGCGGGAGTGCAGCAGTTCTTC.

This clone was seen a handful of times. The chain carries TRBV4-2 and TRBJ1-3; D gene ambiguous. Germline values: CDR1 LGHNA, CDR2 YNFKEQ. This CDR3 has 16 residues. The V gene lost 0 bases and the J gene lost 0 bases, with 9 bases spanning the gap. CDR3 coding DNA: TGTGCCAGCAGCCAAGAGGATAACCTCTCTGGAAACACCATATATTTT. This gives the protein CASSQEDNLSGNTIYF.

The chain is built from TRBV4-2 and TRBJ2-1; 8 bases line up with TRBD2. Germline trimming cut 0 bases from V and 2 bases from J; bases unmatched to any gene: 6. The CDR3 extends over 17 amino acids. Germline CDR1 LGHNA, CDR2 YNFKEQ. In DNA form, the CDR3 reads TGTGCCAGCAGCCAAGAGCCGAGCGGGAGTGCCTACAATGAGCAGTTCTTC. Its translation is CASSQEPSGSAYNEQFF.

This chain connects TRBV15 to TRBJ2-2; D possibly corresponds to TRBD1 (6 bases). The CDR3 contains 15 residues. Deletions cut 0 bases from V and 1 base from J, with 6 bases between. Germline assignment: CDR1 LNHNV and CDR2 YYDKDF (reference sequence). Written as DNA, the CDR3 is TGTGCCACCAGCAGAGAACAGGGGAACACCGGGGAGCTGTTTTTT. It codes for CATSREQGNTGELFF.

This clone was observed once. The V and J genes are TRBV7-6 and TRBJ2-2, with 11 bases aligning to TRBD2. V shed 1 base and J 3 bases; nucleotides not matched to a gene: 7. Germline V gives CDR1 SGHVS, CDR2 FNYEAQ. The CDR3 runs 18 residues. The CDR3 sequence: CASSLDSGRARYTGELFF. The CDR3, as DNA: TGTGCCAGCAGCTTAGATAGCGGGAGGGCCCGCTACACCGGGGAGCTGTTTTTT.

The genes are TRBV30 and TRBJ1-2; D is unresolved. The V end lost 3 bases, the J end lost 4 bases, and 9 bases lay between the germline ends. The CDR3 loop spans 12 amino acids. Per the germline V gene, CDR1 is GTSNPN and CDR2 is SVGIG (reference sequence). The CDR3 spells CAWRSGFYGYTF. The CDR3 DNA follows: TGTGCCTGGAGGTCGGGGTTCTATGGCTACACCTTC.

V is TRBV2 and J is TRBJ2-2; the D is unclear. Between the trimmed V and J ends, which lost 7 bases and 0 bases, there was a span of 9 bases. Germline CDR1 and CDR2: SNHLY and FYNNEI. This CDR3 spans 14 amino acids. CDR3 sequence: CASTYDSNTGELFF. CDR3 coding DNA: TGTGCCAGCACCTACGACTCGAACACCGGGGAGCTGTTTTTT.

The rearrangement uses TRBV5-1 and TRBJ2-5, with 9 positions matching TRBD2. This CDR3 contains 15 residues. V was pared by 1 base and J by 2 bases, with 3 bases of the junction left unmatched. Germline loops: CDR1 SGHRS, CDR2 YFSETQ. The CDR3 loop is CASSLKAGGQETQYF. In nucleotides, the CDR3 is TGCGCCAGCAGCTTGAAAGCGGGAGGTCAAGAGACCCAGTACTTC.

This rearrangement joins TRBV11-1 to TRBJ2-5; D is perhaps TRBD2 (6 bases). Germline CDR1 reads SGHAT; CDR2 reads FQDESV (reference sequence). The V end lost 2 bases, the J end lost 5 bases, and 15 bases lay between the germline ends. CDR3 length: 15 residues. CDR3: CASSLLGGILETQYF. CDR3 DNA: TGTGCCAGCAGCTTACTTGGCGGGATCTTGGAGACCCAGTACTTC.

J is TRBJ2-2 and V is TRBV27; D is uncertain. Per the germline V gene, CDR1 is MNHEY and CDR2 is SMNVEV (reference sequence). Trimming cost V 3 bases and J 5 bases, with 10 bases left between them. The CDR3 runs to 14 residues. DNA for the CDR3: TGTGCCAGCAGTTTTTACAGAGAGACCGGGGAGCTGTTTTTT. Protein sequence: CASSFYRETGELFF.

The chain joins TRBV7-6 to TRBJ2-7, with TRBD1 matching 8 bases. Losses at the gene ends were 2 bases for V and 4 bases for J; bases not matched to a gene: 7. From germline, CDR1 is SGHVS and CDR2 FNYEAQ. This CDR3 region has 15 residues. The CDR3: CASSLFPGGVYEQYF. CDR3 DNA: TGTGCCAGCAGCTTATTTCCAGGGGGCGTTTACGAGCAGTACTTC. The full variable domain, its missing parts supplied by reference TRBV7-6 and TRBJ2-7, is GAGVSQSPRYKVTKRGQDVALRCDPISGHVSLYWYRQALGQGPEFLTYFNYEAQQDKSGLPNDRFSAERPEGSISTLTIQRTEQRDSAMYRCASSLFPGGVYEQYFGPGTRLTVT.

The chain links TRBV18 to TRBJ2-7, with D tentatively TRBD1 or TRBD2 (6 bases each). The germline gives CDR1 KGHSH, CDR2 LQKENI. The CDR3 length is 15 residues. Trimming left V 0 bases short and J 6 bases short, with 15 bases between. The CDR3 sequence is CASSPPTGYGGEQYF. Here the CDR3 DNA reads TGTGCCAGCTCACCACCGACAGGTTACGGGGGCGAGCAGTACTTC.

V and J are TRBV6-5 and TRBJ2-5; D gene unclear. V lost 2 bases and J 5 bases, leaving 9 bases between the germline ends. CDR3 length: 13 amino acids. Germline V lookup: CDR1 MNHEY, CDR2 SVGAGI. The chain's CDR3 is CASSYMGTETQYF. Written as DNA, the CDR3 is TGTGCCAGCAGTTACATGGGAACGGAGACCCAGTACTTC.

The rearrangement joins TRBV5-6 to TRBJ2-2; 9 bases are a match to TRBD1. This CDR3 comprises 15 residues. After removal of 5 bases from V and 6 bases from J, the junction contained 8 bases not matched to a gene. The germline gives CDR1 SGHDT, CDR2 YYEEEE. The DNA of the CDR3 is TGTGCCAGCAGTCCCGGGACAGGGATATCCGGGGAGCTGTTTTTT. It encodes CASSPGTGISGELFF.

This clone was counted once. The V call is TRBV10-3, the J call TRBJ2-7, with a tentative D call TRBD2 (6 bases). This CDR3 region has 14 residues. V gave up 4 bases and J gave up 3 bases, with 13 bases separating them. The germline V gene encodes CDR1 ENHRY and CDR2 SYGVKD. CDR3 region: CAISGRTGSYEQYF. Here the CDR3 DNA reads TGTGCCATCAGTGGAAGAACCGGGAGCTACGAGCAGTACTTC.

In nucleotides, the CDR3 is TGTGCCAGCCTTCTAAACCATGGGGACCTGAACACTGAAGCTTTCTTT. Its translation is CASLLNHGDLNTEAFF. The chain joins TRBV6-4 to TRBJ1-1, with D possibly matching TRBD1 (5 bases). Trimming removed 8 bases at V and 0 bases at J, with 19 bases between. The CDR3 is made up of 16 amino acids. The germline V gene encodes CDR1 MRHNA and CDR2 SNTAGT.

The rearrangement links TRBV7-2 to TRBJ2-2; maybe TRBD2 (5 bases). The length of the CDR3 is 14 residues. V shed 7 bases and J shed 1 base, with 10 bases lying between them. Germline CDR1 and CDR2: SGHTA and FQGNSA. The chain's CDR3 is CASTRTLNTGELFF. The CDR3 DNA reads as TGTGCCAGCACAAGGACTTTGAACACCGGGGAGCTGTTTTTT.

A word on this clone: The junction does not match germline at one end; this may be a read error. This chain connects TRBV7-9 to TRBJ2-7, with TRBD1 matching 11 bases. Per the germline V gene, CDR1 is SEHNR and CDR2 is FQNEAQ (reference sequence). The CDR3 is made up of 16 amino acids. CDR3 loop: CASSLAAGQGAYEQYF. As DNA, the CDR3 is TGTGCCAGCAGCCTAGCCGCGGGACAGGGGGCCTACGAGCAGTACTTC.

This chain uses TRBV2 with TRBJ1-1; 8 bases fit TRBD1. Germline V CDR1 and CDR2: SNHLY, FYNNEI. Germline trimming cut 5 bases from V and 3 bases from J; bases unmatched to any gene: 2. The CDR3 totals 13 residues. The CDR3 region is CASSLQGDTEAFF. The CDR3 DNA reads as TGTGCCAGCAGTCTACAGGGGGACACTGAAGCTTTCTTT.

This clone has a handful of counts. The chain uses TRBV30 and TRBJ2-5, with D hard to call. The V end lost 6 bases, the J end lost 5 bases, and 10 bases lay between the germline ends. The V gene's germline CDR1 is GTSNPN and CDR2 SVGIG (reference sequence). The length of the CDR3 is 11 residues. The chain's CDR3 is CACSQIETQYF. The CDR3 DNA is TGTGCCTGTTCCCAAATTGAGACCCAGTACTTC. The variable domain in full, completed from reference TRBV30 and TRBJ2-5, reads SQTIHQWPATLVQPVGSPLSLECTVEGTSNPNLYWYRQAAGRGLQLLFYSVGIGQISSEVPQNLSASRPQDRQFILSSKKLLLSDSGFYLCACSQIETQYFGPGTRLLVL.

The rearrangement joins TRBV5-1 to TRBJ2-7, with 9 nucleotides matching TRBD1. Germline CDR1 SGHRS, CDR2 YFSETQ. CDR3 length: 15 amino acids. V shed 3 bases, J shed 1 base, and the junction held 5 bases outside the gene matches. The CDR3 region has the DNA TGCGCCAGCAGCTCCTGGACAGGGGCGTCCTACGAGCAGTACTTC. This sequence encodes CASSSWTGASYEQYF.